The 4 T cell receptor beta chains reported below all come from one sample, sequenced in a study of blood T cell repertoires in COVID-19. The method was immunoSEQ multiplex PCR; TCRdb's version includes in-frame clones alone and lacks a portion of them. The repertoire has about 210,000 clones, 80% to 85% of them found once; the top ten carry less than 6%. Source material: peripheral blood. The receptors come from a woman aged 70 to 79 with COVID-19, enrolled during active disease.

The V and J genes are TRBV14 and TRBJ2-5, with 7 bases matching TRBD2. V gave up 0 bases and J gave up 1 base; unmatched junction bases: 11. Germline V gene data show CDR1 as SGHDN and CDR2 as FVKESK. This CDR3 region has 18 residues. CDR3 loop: CASSQELPGGCSQETQYF. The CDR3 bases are TGTGCCAGCAGCCAAGAACTTCCGGGGGGATGTAGCCAAGAGACCCAGTACTTC.

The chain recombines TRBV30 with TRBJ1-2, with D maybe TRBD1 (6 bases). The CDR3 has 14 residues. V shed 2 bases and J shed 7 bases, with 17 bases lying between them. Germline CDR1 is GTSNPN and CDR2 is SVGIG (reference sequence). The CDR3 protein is CAWSTQRGSFGYTF. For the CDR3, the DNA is TGTGCCTGGAGTACCCAAAGGGGGAGTTTTGGCTACACCTTC.

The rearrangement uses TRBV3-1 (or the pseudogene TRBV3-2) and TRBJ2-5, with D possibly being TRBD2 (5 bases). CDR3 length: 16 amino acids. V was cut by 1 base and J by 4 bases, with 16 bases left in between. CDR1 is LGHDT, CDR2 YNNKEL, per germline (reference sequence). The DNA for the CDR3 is TGTGCCAGCAGCCAAGTAGAGCGGCTCTCCGGAGAGACCCAGTACTTC. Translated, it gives CASSQVERLSGETQYF.

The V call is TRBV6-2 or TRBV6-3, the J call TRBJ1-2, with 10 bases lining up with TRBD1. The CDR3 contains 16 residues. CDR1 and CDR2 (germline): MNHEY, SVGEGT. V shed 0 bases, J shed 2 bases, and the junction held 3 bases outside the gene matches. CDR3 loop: CASSYSPDRGNYGYTF. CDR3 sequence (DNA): TGTGCCAGCAGTTACTCGCCGGACAGGGGGAACTATGGCTACACCTTC.